This entry features one TCR beta chain sequence. Its antigen is unknown. Nothing much larger sits one base from this clone, and base qualities are not available. The data belong to a study of blood T cell repertoires in COVID-19 (dated by TCRdb to 2020 to 2022). With respect to the entire study: Samples covering the acute and convalescent phases of COVID-19 were provided by collaborators in the United States, Italy and Spain. The material from the prospective study consisted of cDNA or gDNA derived from T cells, B-cell-depleted T cells, or PBMCs. Deeply sampled blood TCRbeta repertoires from subjects exposed to, actively infected with, or recovered from COVID-19 were included in the dataset. The repertoires were made available in a free public database intended to serve as a resource for research on the immune response to SARS-CoV-2. Samples were obtained from the ongoing ImmuneRACE study (first 160 participants) and from some 1,200 subjects provided by 6 global collaborators. A de-identified subject ID, COVID-19 status, age in years and sex were almost always included in the sample metadata. HLA class I and class II types, where available, came from metadata supplied by the sample provider rather than from assay-based typing. Study-level results and caveats: The amount of clinical and demographic metadata varied by source and participant and was provided uncurated.

In Seattle, one collaborating source enrolled patients while the infection was active and tracked those patients longitudinally over the course of disease. Whole blood was collected in K2EDTA tubes by collaborating institutions according to the institutions' own protocols. For TCRbeta analysis, collaborators shipped samples as frozen whole blood, isolated PBMCs, or DNA extracted from either of those sample types. The immunoSEQ Assay, a bias-controlled multiplex PCR, was used to amplify TCRbeta CDR3 regions from genomic DNA. The authors' analysis ran thus. The number of nucleated cells in each sample was estimated by amplification of reference gene primers within the assay. To quantify the absolute abundance of each unique TCRbeta CDR3 rearrangement, sequence reads were collapsed and filtered. For each sample, productive Simpson clonality was calculated by taking the square root of Simpson's diversity index across productive rearrangements. TCRdb carries this immuneACCESS record with in-frame sequences only. Its versions omit some clonotypes, under half of them owing to an unresolved V gene in the studies checked, with the rest unexplained. V and J calls plus clone size are reproduced from that table; the DNA served to infer D and trimming. The sample table shows about 200,000 clones, and roughly 90% are seen once. The top ten hold over 15% of the sample.

Sequenced sample: peripheral blood. The clonotype originates from a man in his fifties with COVID-19, enrolled during active disease.

The DNA sequence reads TGTGCCGTTTCGACAGGGGGCTACGAGCAGTACTTC. This yields the protein CAVSTGGYEQYF. This receptor chain uses TRBV28 and TRBJ2-7; TRBD1 matches 9 bases in the middle. CDR1 MDHEN and CDR2 SYDVKM were looked up in the germline V gene. The germline V end is reduced by 11 bases and the J end by 3 bases; junction bases left unmatched: 5. The CDR3 covers 12 residues, taking in both the cysteine and the phenylalanine. Just CDR3 DNA is preserved here, 36 bases in frame from base 1.